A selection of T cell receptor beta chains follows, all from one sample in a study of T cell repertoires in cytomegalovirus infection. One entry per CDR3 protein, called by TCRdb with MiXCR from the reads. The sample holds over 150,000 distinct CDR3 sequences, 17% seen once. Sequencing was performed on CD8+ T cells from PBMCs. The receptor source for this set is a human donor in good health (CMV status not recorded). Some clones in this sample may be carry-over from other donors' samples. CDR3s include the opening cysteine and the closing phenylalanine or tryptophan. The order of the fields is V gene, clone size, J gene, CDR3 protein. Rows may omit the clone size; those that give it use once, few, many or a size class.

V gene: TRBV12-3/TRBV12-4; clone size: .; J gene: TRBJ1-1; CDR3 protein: CASPRITGTAEIEAFF
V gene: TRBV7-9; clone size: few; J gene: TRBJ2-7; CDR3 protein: CASSLAPGYEQYF
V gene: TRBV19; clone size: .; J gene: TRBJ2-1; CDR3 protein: CASRPGGRNNEQFF
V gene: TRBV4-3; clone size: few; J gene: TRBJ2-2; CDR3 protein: CASSQDYLGQGVTGELFF
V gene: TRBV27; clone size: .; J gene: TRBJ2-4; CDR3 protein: CASSLGGLGKNIQYF
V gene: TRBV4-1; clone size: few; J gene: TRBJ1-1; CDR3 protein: CASSQRVGGNTEAFF
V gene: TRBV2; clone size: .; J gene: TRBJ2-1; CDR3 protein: CASRPGLRNEQFF
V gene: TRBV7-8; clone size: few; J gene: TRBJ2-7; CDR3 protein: CARSTRVYEQYF
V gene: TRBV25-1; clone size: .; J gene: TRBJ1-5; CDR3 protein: CASSEAGRNQPQHF
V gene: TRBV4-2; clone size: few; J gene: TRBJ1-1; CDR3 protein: CASSHRTENEAFF
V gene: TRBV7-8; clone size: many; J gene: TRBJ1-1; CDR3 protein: CASAKKGDGTEAFF
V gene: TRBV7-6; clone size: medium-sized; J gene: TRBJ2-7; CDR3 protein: CASSLSGNSYEQYF
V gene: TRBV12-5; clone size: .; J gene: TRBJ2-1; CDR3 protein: CASGSPLSRFDEQFF
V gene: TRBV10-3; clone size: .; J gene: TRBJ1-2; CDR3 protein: CAISGGQRYGYTF
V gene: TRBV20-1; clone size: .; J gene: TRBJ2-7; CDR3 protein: CSAKLFGPAATYEQYF
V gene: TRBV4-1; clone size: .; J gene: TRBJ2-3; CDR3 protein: CASSPPGADTQYF
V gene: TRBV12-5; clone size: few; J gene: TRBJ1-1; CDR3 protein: CASGLGREEAFF
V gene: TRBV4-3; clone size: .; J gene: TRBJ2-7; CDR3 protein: CASSQGTGTGDEQYF
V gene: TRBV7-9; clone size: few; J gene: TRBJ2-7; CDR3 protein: CASSLEAGASYEQYF
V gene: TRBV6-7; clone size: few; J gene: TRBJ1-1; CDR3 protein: CASSYSTGAWTEAFF